Listed below are T cell receptor beta chains from one sample, sequenced in a study of blood T cell repertoires in COVID-19. TCRdb's table, derived via immunoSEQ multiplex PCR, lists solely in-frame clones and lacks some. The sample consists of some 200,000 clones, about nine tenths of them appearing once. Material for sequencing was PBMCs or T cells enriched from blood (not recorded which). Receptors originate from a man younger than 35 with acute COVID-19. Both conserved end residues are part of each CDR3. The D gene is left open where the match is weak. Not all rows give a size; the values are once, few, many and, for expanded clones, a class.

d_call	j_call	v_call	clone_size	cdr3_nt	cdr3_aa
-	TRBJ1-1	TRBV6-5	-	TGTGCCAGCACCTTGGGGGGTTCGGGCACTGAAGCTTTCTTT	CASTLGGSGTEAFF
-	TRBJ1-5	TRBV7-8	-	TGTGCCAGCAGCTTAGTTGGGGCACAGGCCTTTTATAGCAATCAGCCCCAGCATTTT	CASSLVGAQAFYSNQPQHF
TRBD1	TRBJ2-5	TRBV5-1	-	TGCGCCAGCAGCGCCATGGGACAGGGAAAGGAGACCCAGTACTTC	CASSAMGQGKETQYF
-	TRBJ1-2	TRBV19	-	TGTGCCAGTAGTATAGGCCAGCCCGGGGATGGCTACACCTTC	CASSIGQPGDGYTF
-	TRBJ1-2	TRBV4-2	-	TGTGCCAGCAGCCAGGAGGGACTGCTAAACTATGGCTACACCTTC	CASSQEGLLNYGYTF
TRBD1	TRBJ1-1	TRBV6-5	-	TGTGCCAGCAGCCCCGGAGGGGGACAGGGAGCTTTCTTT	CASSPGGGQGAFF
-	TRBJ1-3	TRBV6-5	-	TGTGCCAGCAAGGACAGCCTCAACTCTGGAAACACCATATATTTT	CASKDSLNSGNTIYF
-	TRBJ2-2	TRBV3-1/TRBV3-2	-	TGTGCCAGCAGCCGAGACGGGGGGAACACCGGGGAGCTGTTTTTT	CASSRDGGNTGELFF
TRBD1	TRBJ2-5	TRBV28	-	TGTGCCAGCAGTTACGACAGGGGGCGGCAAGAGACCCAGTACTTC	CASSYDRGRQETQYF
-	TRBJ2-3	TRBV2	-	TGTGCCAGCAGAGAGAGAATCCACACAGATACGCAGTATTTT	CASRERIHTDTQYF
-	TRBJ1-2	TRBV6-5	few	TGTGCCAGCAGTTACTCAGGGGTAGCTAACTATGGCTACACCTTC	CASSYSGVANYGYTF
-	TRBJ2-3	TRBV3-1/TRBV3-2	-	TGTGCCAGCAGCCAAGGTCTCTCAGATACGCAGTATTTT	CASSQGLSDTQYF
-	TRBJ2-5	TRBV7-9	-	TGTGCCAGCAGCCCCGAGGGACACCGCCAAGAGACCCAGTACTTC	CASSPEGHRQETQYF
-	TRBJ1-2	TRBV5-1	few	TGCGCCAGCAGCTTGCCAGGGGCTAACTATGGCTACACCTTC	CASSLPGANYGYTF
TRBD1	TRBJ2-7	TRBV15	-	TGTGCCACCAGCAGAGCCCGGGACAGGGTCTCCTACGAGCAGTACTTC	CATSRARDRVSYEQYF
-	TRBJ1-1	TRBV7-2	-	TGTGCCAGCAGCTCAATGGGGGCAAAAGGTGTCGAAGCTTTCTTT	CASSSMGAKGVEAFF
TRBD1	TRBJ2-1	TRBV4-1	once	TGCGCCAGCAGCCGAGGACAGGGGGCGGGCAATGAGCAGTTCTTC	CASSRGQGAGNEQFF
TRBD1	TRBJ2-7	TRBV11-1	-	TGTGCCAGCAGCCGTACAGGGGTAGTTAACTACGAGCAGTACTTC	CASSRTGVVNYEQYF
-	TRBJ1-5	TRBV6-5	-	TGTGCCAGCTCCAGAGGGGAGGGAAGGGATCAGCCCCAGCATTTT	CASSRGEGRDQPQHF
TRBD1	TRBJ2-4	TRBV11-2	-	TGTGCCAGCAGCAACAGACAGGGGGAGGAAAACATTCAGTACTTC	CASSNRQGEENIQYF
-	TRBJ1-1	TRBV5-1	few	TGCGCCAGCAGCGGAGGCGGGGGTACTGAAGCTTTCTTT	CASSGGGGTEAFF
-	TRBJ2-7	TRBV20-1	-	TGCAGTGCCCCTGAGACATACGAGCAGTACTTC	CSAPETYEQYF
-	TRBJ1-2	TRBV18	-	TGTGCCAGCTCACCACGGCAGGGCCTCTATGGCTACACCTTC	CASSPRQGLYGYTF
-	TRBJ2-5	TRBV5-1	-	TGCGCCAGCAGCTTGGGTGGCGGGGAGACCCAGTACTTC	CASSLGGGETQYF
TRBD2	TRBJ2-1	TRBV12-5	-	TGTGCTAGTGGTTTGGCGGGGGGACTTGATTTACATGGTTTCTTC	CASGLAGGLDLHGFF
TRBD2	TRBJ2-7	TRBV19	once	TGTGCCAGTAGCGGACTAGCGGACTACGAGCAGTACTTC	CASSGLADYEQYF
-	TRBJ1-5	TRBV4-1	-	TGCGCCAGCAGCCCCCGCCAGGTGGGCAATCAGCCCCAGCATTTT	CASSPRQVGNQPQHF
TRBD2	TRBJ2-3	TRBV5-1	-	TGCGCCAGCAGCCTGAAAGCGGCCTTCAGCGGGAGTGACACAGATACGCAGTATTTT	CASSLKAAFSGSDTDTQYF
TRBD1	TRBJ2-7	TRBV7-2	-	TGTGCCAGCAGCCCGACGTCGACAGGGGGCTCCTACGAGCAGTACTTC	CASSPTSTGGSYEQYF
-	TRBJ1-4	TRBV14	-	TGTGCCAGCAGCCAAGAAGGAGGCGACATCCGGCATGAAAAACTGTTTTTT	CASSQEGGDIRHEKLFF
TRBD1	TRBJ1-1	TRBV13	-	TGTGCCAGCAGACTTAGGACAGGGTCGAACACTGAAGCTTTCTTT	CASRLRTGSNTEAFF
-	TRBJ2-1	TRBV13	-	TGTGCCAGCAGCTTAGGACGGGAATTGTACAATGAGCAGTTCTTC	CASSLGRELYNEQFF
-	TRBJ1-1	TRBV5-1	-	TGCGCCAGCAGCTTAACAGAAAGGAGGACTGAAGCTTTCTTT	CASSLTERRTEAFF
TRBD1	TRBJ2-7	TRBV6-6	-	TGTGCCAGCAGTCGGACAGGGAGCTTCTCCTACGAGCAGTACTTC	CASSRTGSFSYEQYF
-	TRBJ2-2	TRBV21-1	-	TGTGCCAGCAGCCTCGGGACCCGGGACATCGGGGAGCTGTTTTTT	CASSLGTRDIGELFF
-	TRBJ1-5	TRBV7-2	-	TGTGCCAGCAGCTTAATGGAAGGGGGCAATCAGCCCCAGCATTTT	CASSLMEGGNQPQHF
-	TRBJ1-1	TRBV15	once	TGTGCCACCAGCAGAGCAGGGCAGGTTGAAGCTTTCTTT	CATSRAGQVEAFF
TRBD1	TRBJ1-3	TRBV5-4	-	TGTGCCAGCAGTTCTCCGGGACAGGAGCGAAACACCATATATTTT	CASSSPGQERNTIYF
-	TRBJ2-2	TRBV6-2/TRBV6-3	few	TGTGCCAGCAGTTACTTTCGGCGCCTACTAAACACCGGGGAGCTGTTTTTT	CASSYFRRLLNTGELFF
TRBD2	TRBJ2-7	TRBV14	-	TGTGCCAGCAGCCAACCGGGACTAGCGGACTACGAGCAGTACTTC	CASSQPGLADYEQYF
-	TRBJ1-4	TRBV7-2	-	TGTGCCAGCAGCTACCAAGGGGTTGGGGAAAAACTGTTTTTT	CASSYQGVGEKLFF
TRBD1	TRBJ1-2	TRBV6-1	-	TGTGCCTACCTTGGCGGGACAGGGGGAAACTATGGCTACACCTTC	CAYLGGTGGNYGYTF
TRBD2	TRBJ2-5	TRBV5-4	-	TGTGCCAGCAATTCGCGGACTAGCGGCCAAGAGACCCAGTACTTC	CASNSRTSGQETQYF
-	TRBJ1-1	TRBV4-2	-	TGTGCCAGCAGCCCACCGGGGGGGGCTGATACTGAAGCTTTCTTT	CASSPPGGADTEAFF
TRBD1	TRBJ2-2	TRBV28	-	TGTGCCAGCAGTTCTCCGGGACAGGGAGGGACCGGGGAGCTGTTTTTT	CASSSPGQGGTGELFF
-	TRBJ1-3	TRBV7-9	once	TGTGCCAGCAGCACGGTTGGACTCGGGGAAGGAAACACCATATATTTT	CASSTVGLGEGNTIYF
-	TRBJ2-7	TRBV6-5	-	TGTGCCAGCAGTTACGGCGCGGGCGGGAACTACGAGCAGTACTTC	CASSYGAGGNYEQYF
-	TRBJ2-7	TRBV12-3/TRBV12-4	few	TGTGCCAGCAGTTTGGGGCTCGAGCAGTACTTC	CASSLGLEQYF
-	TRBJ1-3	TRBV9	-	TGTGCCAGCAGCTTCACCTCAAGGGGATTCGATGGAAACACCATATATTTT	CASSFTSRGFDGNTIYF
TRBD2	TRBJ2-3	TRBV11-2	-	TGTGCCAGCAGCTTAGCGGGAGGTTTCACAGATACGCAGTATTTT	CASSLAGGFTDTQYF
TRBD1	TRBJ1-2	TRBV24-1	-	TGTGCCACCAGTGATTCCCACAGGGGCGGCTACACCTTC	CATSDSHRGGYTF
-	TRBJ2-7	TRBV14	few	TGTGCCAGCAGCCAAGATTACACGAAGTGGGAGCAGTACTTC	CASSQDYTKWEQYF
TRBD2	TRBJ2-1	TRBV27	-	TGTGCCAGTAACCCTCGGACTAGCGGGCCTAGGGGCCGCGAGCAGTTCTTC	CASNPRTSGPRGREQFF
TRBD1	TRBJ2-3	TRBV10-3	-	TGTGCCATCAGTGGCCCGGACAGGGGAGGCCCAGATACGCAGTATTTT	CAISGPDRGGPDTQYF
-	TRBJ1-2	TRBV18	-	TGTGCCAGCTCACCGGGGCAGGGCCTCGAGGGCTACACCTTC	CASSPGQGLEGYTF